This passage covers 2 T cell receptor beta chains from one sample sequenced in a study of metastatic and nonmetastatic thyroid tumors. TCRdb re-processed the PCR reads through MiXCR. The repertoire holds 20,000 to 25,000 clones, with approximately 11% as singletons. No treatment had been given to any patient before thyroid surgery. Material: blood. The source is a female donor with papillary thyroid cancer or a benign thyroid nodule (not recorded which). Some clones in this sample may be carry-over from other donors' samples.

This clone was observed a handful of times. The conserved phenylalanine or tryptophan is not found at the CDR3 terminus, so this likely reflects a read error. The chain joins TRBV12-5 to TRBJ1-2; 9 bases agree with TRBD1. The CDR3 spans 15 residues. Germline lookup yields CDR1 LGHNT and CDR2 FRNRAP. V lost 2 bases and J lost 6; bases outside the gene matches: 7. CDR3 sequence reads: CASGLLRGTGHGYTL. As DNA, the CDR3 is TGTGCTAGTGGTTTGCTAAGAGGGACAGGGCATGGCTACACCCTC.

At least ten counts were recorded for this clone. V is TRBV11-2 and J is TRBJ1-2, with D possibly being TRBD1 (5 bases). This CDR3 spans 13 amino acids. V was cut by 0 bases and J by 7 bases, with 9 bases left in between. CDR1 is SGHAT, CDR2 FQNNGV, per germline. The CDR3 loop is CASSLDPGRGYTF. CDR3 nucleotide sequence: TGTGCCAGCAGCTTAGATCCGGGACGTGGCTACACCTTC. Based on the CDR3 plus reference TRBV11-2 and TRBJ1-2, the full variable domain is EAGVAQSPRYKIIEKRQSVAFWCNPISGHATLYWYQQILGQGPKLLIQFQNNGVVDDSQLPKDRFSAERLKGVDSTLKIQPAKLEDSAVYLCASSLDPGRGYTFGSGTRLTVV.